These T cell receptor beta chains were read from a single sample in a study of shared clonotypes between healthy human individuals. Repertoires were generated with immunoSEQ multiplex PCR, while TCRdb's copy carries only in-frame clones and drops some. This sample yields about 2.3 million clones, of which under 95% are seen a single time; around 0.35% belongs to the top ten. The material sequenced was naive CD4+ T cells from PBMCs. The receptors shown here come from a man between 18 and 29 years old in good health. Some clones in this sample may be carry-over from other donors' samples. Each CDR3 is given with its conserved first and last residue. D genes are given only for firm matches. Rows give clone size only sometimes, using once, few, many, or a class for an expanded clone.

clone size: once; J gene: TRBJ2-7; V gene: TRBV19; D gene: -; CDR3 length: 15; CDR3 protein: CASSAGTARGYEQYF; CDR3 DNA: TGTGCCAGTAGTGCCGGGACGGCCCGAGGCTACGAGCAGTACTTC
clone size: -; J gene: TRBJ2-7; V gene: TRBV19; D gene: TRBD1; CDR3 length: 14; CDR3 protein: CASAPGQGFYEQYF; CDR3 DNA: TGTGCCAGTGCACCGGGACAGGGTTTCTACGAGCAGTACTTC
clone size: -; J gene: TRBJ2-3; V gene: TRBV30; D gene: TRBD2; CDR3 length: 14; CDR3 protein: CAWGLAGGLDTQYF; CDR3 DNA: TGTGCCTGGGGGCTAGCGGGAGGATTGGATACGCAGTATTTT
clone size: -; J gene: TRBJ1-1; V gene: TRBV29-1; D gene: -; CDR3 length: 12; CDR3 protein: CSAKQGGTEAFF; CDR3 DNA: TGCAGCGCTAAACAGGGAGGAACTGAAGCTTTCTTT
clone size: once; J gene: TRBJ2-7; V gene: TRBV4-2; D gene: -; CDR3 length: 16; CDR3 protein: CASSQDIGSHGDEQYF; CDR3 DNA: TGTGCCAGCAGCCAAGACATCGGCAGCCATGGGGACGAGCAGTACTTC
clone size: -; J gene: TRBJ1-2; V gene: TRBV28; D gene: -; CDR3 length: 11; CDR3 protein: CASTSTSGYTF; CDR3 DNA: TGTGCCAGCACAAGTACCAGCGGCTACACCTTC
clone size: -; J gene: TRBJ2-7; V gene: TRBV18; D gene: -; CDR3 length: 13; CDR3 protein: CASSYNRGDEQYF; CDR3 DNA: TGTGCCAGCTCGTACAACAGAGGCGACGAGCAGTACTTC
clone size: -; J gene: TRBJ2-3; V gene: TRBV9; D gene: TRBD2; CDR3 length: 18; CDR3 protein: CASSQTSGKSLGTDTQYF; CDR3 DNA: TGTGCCAGCAGCCAGACTAGCGGGAAGTCCTTGGGTACAGATACGCAGTATTTT
clone size: -; J gene: TRBJ1-5; V gene: TRBV7-3; D gene: -; CDR3 length: 13; CDR3 protein: CASSLSLSQPQHF; CDR3 DNA: TGTGCCAGCAGCTTATCCTTGAGTCAGCCCCAGCATTTT
clone size: -; J gene: TRBJ2-4; V gene: TRBV15; D gene: TRBD2; CDR3 length: 15; CDR3 protein: CATSHGGVAKNIQYF; CDR3 DNA: TGTGCCACCAGCCACGGGGGGGTAGCCAAAAACATTCAGTACTTC
clone size: -; J gene: TRBJ2-3; V gene: TRBV25-1; D gene: TRBD2; CDR3 length: 15; CDR3 protein: CASSGLAGVTDTQYF; CDR3 DNA: TGTGCCAGCAGTGGTCTAGCGGGAGTCACAGATACGCAGTATTTT
clone size: -; J gene: TRBJ2-1; V gene: TRBV7-3; D gene: TRBD2; CDR3 length: 15; CDR3 protein: CASSSLSGGYNEQFF; CDR3 DNA: TGTGCCAGCAGCTCCCTAAGCGGGGGGTACAATGAGCAGTTCTTC
clone size: -; J gene: TRBJ1-2; V gene: TRBV2; D gene: -; CDR3 length: 13; CDR3 protein: CASRGGTVRGYTF; CDR3 DNA: TGTGCCAGCAGGGGAGGGACTGTTCGCGGCTACACCTTC
clone size: -; J gene: TRBJ1-1; V gene: TRBV11-2; D gene: -; CDR3 length: 15; CDR3 protein: CASSLSKQLNTEAFF; CDR3 DNA: TGTGCCAGCAGCTTAAGTAAACAGCTTAACACTGAAGCTTTCTTT